Listed below are T cell receptor beta chains from one sample, sequenced in a study of cytomegalovirus exposure and HLA in healthy donors. TCRdb's copy holds only in-frame clones and misses some; the assay was immunoSEQ multiplex PCR. Of 120,000 or so clones in the sample, roughly 89% were seen once. Material for sequencing was PBMCs. Receptors originate from a woman younger than 35 in good health and CMV-seronegative. CDR3s include the opening cysteine and the closing phenylalanine or tryptophan. A D gene is named only where the DNA matches it firmly. The listing skips clone size in some rows; elsewhere it reads once, few, many or a size class.

J gene: TRBJ2-3
clone size: NA
V gene: TRBV9
D gene: NA
CDR3 DNA: TGTGCCAGCAGCGCTATAGGCACAGATACGCAGTATTTT
CDR3 protein: CASSAIGTDTQYF

J gene: TRBJ2-1
clone size: NA
V gene: TRBV11-3
D gene: NA
CDR3 DNA: TGTGCCAGCAGCGGAGAGGACTACCAGCAGTTCTTC
CDR3 protein: CASSGEDYQQFF

J gene: TRBJ2-1
clone size: NA
V gene: TRBV7-8
D gene: TRBD2
CDR3 DNA: TGTGCCAGCAGCGCCCCGGGACTAGGGAGTGAGCAGTTCTTC
CDR3 protein: CASSAPGLGSEQFF

J gene: TRBJ2-1
clone size: NA
V gene: TRBV18
D gene: TRBD2
CDR3 DNA: TGTGCCAGCTCCCTAGGACTAGCGGATTCCTACAATGAGCAGTTCTTC
CDR3 protein: CASSLGLADSYNEQFF

J gene: TRBJ1-5
clone size: many
V gene: TRBV2
D gene: NA
CDR3 DNA: TGTGCCAGCAGTGGAAAGCCGGGACAAAGGAATCAGCCCCAGCATTTT
CDR3 protein: CASSGKPGQRNQPQHF

J gene: TRBJ2-2
clone size: NA
V gene: TRBV6-1
D gene: TRBD1
CDR3 DNA: TGTGCCAGCAGTTCGGACAGGGGAATCGGGGAGCTGTTTTTT
CDR3 protein: CASSSDRGIGELFF

J gene: TRBJ2-5
clone size: NA
V gene: TRBV9
D gene: NA
CDR3 DNA: TGTGCCAGCAGCGTCCAGCTAAGGAGTGAGACCCAGTACTTC
CDR3 protein: CASSVQLRSETQYF

J gene: TRBJ2-7
clone size: NA
V gene: TRBV19
D gene: TRBD1
CDR3 DNA: TGTGCCAGTAGTTGGGGACAGGCGACCTACGAGCAGTACTTC
CDR3 protein: CASSWGQATYEQYF

J gene: TRBJ1-5
clone size: few
V gene: TRBV7-9
D gene: TRBD1
CDR3 DNA: TGTGCCAGCAGTTCGGACAGGGGCGGGCATCAGCCCCAGCATTTT
CDR3 protein: CASSSDRGGHQPQHF

J gene: TRBJ2-7
clone size: NA
V gene: TRBV7-9
D gene: NA
CDR3 DNA: TGTGCCAGCAGCTTAGTAGGGGACGAGCAGTACTTC
CDR3 protein: CASSLVGDEQYF

J gene: TRBJ1-1
clone size: NA
V gene: TRBV7-7
D gene: TRBD1
CDR3 DNA: TGTGCCAGCGTGCTCACAGGGGCGCGGTCTACGAACACTGAAGCTTTCTTT
CDR3 protein: CASVLTGARSTNTEAFF

J gene: TRBJ2-1
clone size: NA
V gene: TRBV6-1
D gene: NA
CDR3 DNA: TGTGCCAGCAGTGAATGGAGGGGAGAAAAATACAATGAGCAGTTCTTC
CDR3 protein: CASSEWRGEKYNEQFF

J gene: TRBJ1-1
clone size: NA
V gene: TRBV6-5
D gene: NA
CDR3 DNA: TGTGCCAGCAGTTACGATGGGGGGAGGAGGAACACTGAAGCTTTCTTT
CDR3 protein: CASSYDGGRRNTEAFF

J gene: TRBJ2-6
clone size: NA
V gene: TRBV2
D gene: NA
CDR3 DNA: TGTGCCAGCAGCAGGGGATCTTTAAGTGGGGCCAACGTCCTGACTTTC
CDR3 protein: CASSRGSLSGANVLTF

J gene: TRBJ2-3
clone size: NA
V gene: TRBV9
D gene: NA
CDR3 DNA: TGTGCCAGCAGCGGGGGACTGGGCACAGATACGCAGTATTTT
CDR3 protein: CASSGGLGTDTQYF

J gene: TRBJ2-1
clone size: NA
V gene: TRBV4-1
D gene: NA
CDR3 DNA: TGCGCCAGCAGCCCGGGTGCCAATTTCTACAATGAGCAGTTCTTC
CDR3 protein: CASSPGANFYNEQFF

J gene: TRBJ2-3
clone size: NA
V gene: TRBV28
D gene: TRBD2
CDR3 DNA: TGTGCCAGCAGTTTGATGGCGGGAGGAATAGATACGCAGTATTTT
CDR3 protein: CASSLMAGGIDTQYF

J gene: TRBJ2-5
clone size: NA
V gene: TRBV4-1
D gene: TRBD2
CDR3 DNA: TGCGCCAGCAGCCAAGATCGCGATAGCGGGGTGAGGGAGACCCAGTACTTC
CDR3 protein: CASSQDRDSGVRETQYF

J gene: TRBJ2-7
clone size: NA
V gene: TRBV6-5
D gene: NA
CDR3 DNA: TGTGCCACCACCCGGACTCCCTCCTACGAGCAGTACTTC
CDR3 protein: CATTRTPSYEQYF

J gene: TRBJ1-2
clone size: NA
V gene: TRBV4-1
D gene: TRBD1
CDR3 DNA: TGCGCCAGCAGCCAAGAGGGGACAGCAGCTAACTATGGCTACACCTTC
CDR3 protein: CASSQEGTAANYGYTF

J gene: TRBJ1-3
clone size: NA
V gene: TRBV6-5
D gene: NA
CDR3 DNA: TGTGCCAGCACCCCAGGGACATCTGGAAACACCATATATTTT
CDR3 protein: CASTPGTSGNTIYF

J gene: TRBJ2-2
clone size: NA
V gene: TRBV19
D gene: NA
CDR3 DNA: TGTGCCAGTATCAAATCCGAGGGAGCCACGAACACCGGGGAGCTGTTTTTT
CDR3 protein: CASIKSEGATNTGELFF

J gene: TRBJ1-5
clone size: NA
V gene: TRBV5-4
D gene: NA
CDR3 DNA: TGTGCCAGCAGCTGGGGGGTGAGTCAGCCCCAGCATTTT
CDR3 protein: CASSWGVSQPQHF